The next 24 T cell receptor beta chains were all read from a single sample in a study of cytomegalovirus exposure and HLA in healthy donors. The PCR contained 60 Vbeta and 13 Jbeta primers. Sequencing was performed with immunoSEQ multiplex PCR; in TCRdb, only in-frame clones are kept and a portion is missing. The data hold some 170,000 clones, with roughly 76% observed a single time. Input material: PBMCs. These receptors were collected from a woman between 45 and 65 years old in good health and CMV-seronegative.

This clone has more than one count but fewer than ten. The chain has TRBV12-2 and TRBJ2-2; the D call of TRBD1 is as the table states it, not checked on the DNA. TRBV12-2 is designated a pseudogene. The length of the CDR3 is 18 residues. CDR3 sequence reads: CASRTRDRRNTVGGELFF. Here the CDR3 DNA reads TGTGCAAGTCGCACCCGGGACAGAAGGAACACCGTGGGCGGGGAGCTGTTTTTT.

This sequence joins TRBV23-1 and TRBJ2-7; TRBD1 aligns across 10 bases. TRBV23-1 is placed among ORFs of uncertain function. J was trimmed by 5 bases and V by 1 base; bases with no gene match: 5. CDR3 length equals 15 residues. CDR3 in amino acids: CASSQYRTGGNEQYF. CDR3 nucleotide sequence: TGCGCCAGCAGTCAATACCGGACAGGGGGGAACGAGCAGTACTTC.

The chain is built from TRBV6-4 and TRBJ2-2, with a weak D call TRBD1 (5 bases). Trimming stripped 3 bases from V and 7 bases from J, with 18 bases between. CDR1 and CDR2 (germline): MRHNA, SNTAGT. The CDR3 loop spans 16 amino acids. The CDR3 loop is CASSELAGKSRGELFF. The CDR3, as DNA: TGTGCCAGCAGTGAGTTGGCAGGGAAGTCACGCGGGGAGCTGTTTTTT.

V and J are TRBV19 and TRBJ2-2; D unclear. Germline CDR1 is LNHDA and CDR2 is SQIVND (reference sequence). V was clipped by 3 bases and J by 7 bases, with 12 bases between them. The CDR3 has 14 amino acids. CDR3 DNA: TGTGCCAGTAGTATTTCAGCGACGGTCGGGGAGCTGTTTTTT. Translating it yields CASSISATVGELFF.

This chain connects TRBV7-2 to TRBJ2-1; 14 nucleotides match TRBD2. This CDR3 region has 15 residues. Germline V gene sequence: CDR1 SGHTA, CDR2 FQGNSA. The trim removed 4 bases at V and 6 bases at J, leaving 2 bases unmatched. DNA of the CDR3: TGTGCCAGCAGCTCGGGACTAGCGGGGGCCAATGAGCAGTTCTTC. It translates to CASSSGLAGANEQFF.

The V call is TRBV13, the J call TRBJ2-5, with 10 bases matching TRBD1. The J call may be in error: the DNA end matches TRBJ2-7 better. CDR1 and CDR2 (germline): PRHDT, FYEKMQ (reference sequence). This CDR3 is built from 15 residues. CDR3 DNA: TGTGCCAGCAGCCCCCGGGACAGGGGATTCTACGAGCAGTACTTC. It yields the protein CASSPRDRGFYEQYF.

The V call is TRBV4-3, the J call TRBJ1-2; no reliable D call. The V end was cut by 0 bases, the J end by 8 bases, with 10 bases between. The germline gives CDR1 LGHNA, CDR2 YSLEER. CDR3 length: 13 amino acids. DNA for the CDR3: TGCGCCAGCAGCCAAGAACGAGGGCCGGGCTACACCTTC. Protein: CASSQERGPGYTF.

The rearrangement uses TRBV29-1 and TRBJ1-2, with a possible D match to TRBD1 (6 bases). In germline, CDR1 is SQVTM, CDR2 ANQGSEA. The CDR3 sequence is 14 residues long. V was clipped by 1 base and J by 2 bases, with 11 bases between them. The CDR3 reads CSVEGEGQNYGYTF. The CDR3 DNA reads TGCAGCGTTGAAGGCGAAGGACAGAACTATGGCTACACCTTC.

This chain connects TRBV19 to TRBJ1-3, with D perhaps matching TRBD1 (6 bases). Trimming removed 6 bases at V and 4 bases at J, with 13 bases between. Germline CDR1 is LNHDA and CDR2 is SQIVND (reference sequence). The CDR3 extends over 14 amino acids. This chain's CDR3 is CASRSTGYGNTIYF. The CDR3 DNA sequence: TGTGCCAGTAGATCTACAGGGTACGGAAACACCATATATTTT.

The V call is TRBV14, the J call TRBJ2-5; 13 nucleotides agree with TRBD2. Germline lookup yields CDR1 SGHDN and CDR2 FVKESK. Trimming took 3 bases from V and 4 from J; bases not matched to a gene: 8. The CDR3 contains 17 residues. DNA for the CDR3: TGTGCCAGCAGCCAGTTCAGACTAGCGGGAGGCGGAGAGACCCAGTACTTC. This sequence encodes CASSQFRLAGGGETQYF.

A few counts support this clone. The rearrangement links TRBV11-2 to TRBJ1-2; 9 bases line up with TRBD1. The germline gives CDR1 SGHAT, CDR2 FQNNGV. This CDR3 comprises 15 residues. V was pared by 5 bases and J by 8 bases, with 12 bases of the junction left unmatched. Written as DNA, the CDR3 is TGTGCCAGCAGCGGCACAGGGGGCAGCCTGGGCGGCTACACCTTC. Protein sequence: CASSGTGGSLGGYTF. Full variable domain (remainder filled in from reference TRBV11-2 and TRBJ1-2): EAGVAQSPRYKIIEKRQSVAFWCNPISGHATLYWYQQILGQGPKLLIQFQNNGVVDDSQLPKDRFSAERLKGVDSTLKIQPAKLEDSAVYLCASSGTGGSLGGYTFGSGTRLTVV.

The CDR3 nucleotides are TGTGCCAGCAGACAGATAGCGGTGAGCTCCTACAATGAGCAGTTCTTC. Residues: CASRQIAVSSYNEQFF. This chain joins TRBV7-8 and TRBJ2-1; tentatively, D is TRBD2 (6 bases). Germline loops: CDR1 SGHVS, CDR2 FQNEAQ. The CDR3 contains 16 residues. V was cut by 6 bases and J by 0 bases, with 15 bases left in between.

The genes are TRBV5-1 and TRBJ2-2; 11 positions agree with TRBD1. The CDR3 length is 15 residues. Germline CDR1 SGHRS, CDR2 YFSETQ. The J segment lost 3 bases and the V segment lost 6 bases, leaving 4 bases of the junction unmatched. CDR3 sequence reads: CASTRDRGYTGELFF. CDR3 nucleotide sequence: TGCGCCAGCACCCGGGACAGGGGGTACACCGGGGAGCTGTTTTTT.

The V gene is TRBV9, the J gene TRBJ2-1; D is unclear. The CDR3 consists of 15 residues. V was shortened by 2 bases and J by 1 base, with 10 bases between the two germline ends. CDR1 and CDR2 (germline): SGDLS, YYNGEE. The CDR3 is CASSVESGSYNEQFF. The DNA of the CDR3 is TGTGCCAGCAGCGTGGAGAGTGGTTCCTACAATGAGCAGTTCTTC.

Points on this clone: Other nucleotide sequences in the sample specify the same CDR3. The chain has TRBV4-1 and TRBJ2-3; D remains unclear. From germline, CDR1 is MGHRA and CDR2 YSYEKL. The CDR3 sequence is 14 residues long. V lost 1 base to trimming and J lost 0 bases, with 5 bases between them. The CDR3 sequence: CASSQGPSTDTQYF. The CDR3 DNA reads TGCGCCAGCAGCCAAGGGCCGAGCACAGATACGCAGTATTTT.

This clone turned up a few times. The chain has TRBV2 and TRBJ1-3, with 10 nucleotides matching TRBD1. The CDR3 contains 15 residues. The V and J ends lost 2 bases and 4 bases, in that order; junction bases with no gene match: 2. Per the germline V gene, CDR1 is SNHLY and CDR2 is FYNNEI. CDR3 DNA: TGTGCCAGCAGTGAATCGGGACAGGGGGGAAACACCATATATTTT. Encoded protein: CASSESGQGGNTIYF.

The V gene is TRBV9, the J gene TRBJ2-2, with TRBD2 matching 10 bases. The CDR3 sequence is 15 residues long. Germline values: CDR1 SGDLS, CDR2 YYNGEE. V shed 4 bases and J 4 bases; nucleotides not matched to a gene: 4. CDR3 protein: CASSTGTSATGELFF. In nucleotides, the CDR3 is TGTGCCAGCAGCACCGGGACTAGCGCCACCGGGGAGCTGTTTTTT.

V usage is TRBV13 and J usage is TRBJ1-1, with D unclear. Germline loops: CDR1 PRHDT, CDR2 FYEKMQ (reference sequence). V dropped 5 bases and J dropped 5 bases, with 12 bases sitting between them. CDR3 size: 13 residues. The chain's CDR3 is CASSPDGETEAFF. Written as DNA, the CDR3 is TGTGCCAGCAGCCCGGACGGGGAAACTGAAGCTTTCTTT.

This clone showed up just a few times. V and J are TRBV11-1 and TRBJ2-5, with D possibly being TRBD2 (7 bases). The CDR3 runs 13 residues. Per the germline V gene, CDR1 is SGHAT and CDR2 is FQDESV (reference sequence). V was trimmed by 2 bases and J by 4 bases, leaving 8 bases between them. The CDR3 loop reads CASSLRGAETQYF. CDR3 sequence (DNA): TGTGCCAGCAGCTTACGGGGGGCAGAGACCCAGTACTTC.

The rearrangement joins TRBV27 to TRBJ2-1; possibly TRBD2 for D (6 bases). Trimming left V 6 bases short and J 0 bases short, with 15 bases between. The V gene's germline CDR1 is MNHEY and CDR2 SMNVEV (reference sequence). The CDR3 is made up of 16 amino acids. CDR3: CASREAGLSSYNEQFF. DNA of the CDR3: TGTGCCAGCAGGGAGGCGGGGTTAAGCTCCTACAATGAGCAGTTCTTC.

This chain joins TRBV5-1 and TRBJ2-5; 8 nucleotides align to TRBD1. The germline V gene has CDR1 SGHRS and CDR2 YFSETQ. With 0 bases clipped from V and 4 bases from J, the junction kept 2 bases outside the gene matches. This CDR3 is built from 14 residues. CDR3 loop: CASSLGGQGETQYF. The CDR3 DNA is TGCGCCAGCAGCTTGGGCGGACAGGGAGAGACCCAGTACTTC.

The V gene is TRBV7-2, the J gene TRBJ2-7; perhaps TRBD2 as D (7 bases). Germline V lookup: CDR1 SGHTA, CDR2 FQGNSA. V dropped 4 bases and J dropped 6 bases, with 13 bases sitting between them. The CDR3 has 13 residues. CDR3 residues: CASSSRGAAEQYF. The CDR3 DNA follows: TGTGCCAGCAGCTCCCGGGGGGCCGCCGAGCAGTACTTC.

This clone was seen just once. The rearrangement joins TRBV27 to TRBJ2-7; TRBD1 matches 8 bases. This CDR3 is 14 amino acids long. Germline V gene sequence: CDR1 MNHEY, CDR2 SMNVEV (reference sequence). V trimming: 6 bases; J trimming: 2 bases; junction bases outside the gene matches: 6. The CDR3 sequence is CASSWTGPTYEQYF. Written as DNA, the CDR3 is TGTGCCAGCAGCTGGACAGGGCCGACCTACGAGCAGTACTTC.

This clone was seen a handful of times. The chain combines TRBV27 with TRBJ2-1; 9 positions agree with TRBD2. The V gene's germline CDR1 is MNHEY and CDR2 SMNVEV (reference sequence). The CDR3 consists of 13 residues. Trimming took 8 bases from V and 6 from J; bases not matched to a gene: 5. CDR3 DNA sequence: TGTGCCAGCGCGCTAGCGGGATTCAATGAGCAGTTCTTC. This sequence encodes CASALAGFNEQFF.